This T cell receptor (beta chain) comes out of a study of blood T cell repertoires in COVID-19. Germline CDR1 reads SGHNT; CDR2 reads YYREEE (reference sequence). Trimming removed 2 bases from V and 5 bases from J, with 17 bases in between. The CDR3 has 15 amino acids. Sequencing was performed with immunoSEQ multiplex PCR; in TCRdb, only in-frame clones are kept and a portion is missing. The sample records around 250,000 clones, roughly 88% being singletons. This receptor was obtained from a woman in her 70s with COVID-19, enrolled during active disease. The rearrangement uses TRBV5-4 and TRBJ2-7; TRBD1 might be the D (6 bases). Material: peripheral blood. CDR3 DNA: TGTGCCAGCAGCTTTCTACAGGGTAACTTCCACGAGCAGTACTTC. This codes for CASSFLQGNFHEQYF.